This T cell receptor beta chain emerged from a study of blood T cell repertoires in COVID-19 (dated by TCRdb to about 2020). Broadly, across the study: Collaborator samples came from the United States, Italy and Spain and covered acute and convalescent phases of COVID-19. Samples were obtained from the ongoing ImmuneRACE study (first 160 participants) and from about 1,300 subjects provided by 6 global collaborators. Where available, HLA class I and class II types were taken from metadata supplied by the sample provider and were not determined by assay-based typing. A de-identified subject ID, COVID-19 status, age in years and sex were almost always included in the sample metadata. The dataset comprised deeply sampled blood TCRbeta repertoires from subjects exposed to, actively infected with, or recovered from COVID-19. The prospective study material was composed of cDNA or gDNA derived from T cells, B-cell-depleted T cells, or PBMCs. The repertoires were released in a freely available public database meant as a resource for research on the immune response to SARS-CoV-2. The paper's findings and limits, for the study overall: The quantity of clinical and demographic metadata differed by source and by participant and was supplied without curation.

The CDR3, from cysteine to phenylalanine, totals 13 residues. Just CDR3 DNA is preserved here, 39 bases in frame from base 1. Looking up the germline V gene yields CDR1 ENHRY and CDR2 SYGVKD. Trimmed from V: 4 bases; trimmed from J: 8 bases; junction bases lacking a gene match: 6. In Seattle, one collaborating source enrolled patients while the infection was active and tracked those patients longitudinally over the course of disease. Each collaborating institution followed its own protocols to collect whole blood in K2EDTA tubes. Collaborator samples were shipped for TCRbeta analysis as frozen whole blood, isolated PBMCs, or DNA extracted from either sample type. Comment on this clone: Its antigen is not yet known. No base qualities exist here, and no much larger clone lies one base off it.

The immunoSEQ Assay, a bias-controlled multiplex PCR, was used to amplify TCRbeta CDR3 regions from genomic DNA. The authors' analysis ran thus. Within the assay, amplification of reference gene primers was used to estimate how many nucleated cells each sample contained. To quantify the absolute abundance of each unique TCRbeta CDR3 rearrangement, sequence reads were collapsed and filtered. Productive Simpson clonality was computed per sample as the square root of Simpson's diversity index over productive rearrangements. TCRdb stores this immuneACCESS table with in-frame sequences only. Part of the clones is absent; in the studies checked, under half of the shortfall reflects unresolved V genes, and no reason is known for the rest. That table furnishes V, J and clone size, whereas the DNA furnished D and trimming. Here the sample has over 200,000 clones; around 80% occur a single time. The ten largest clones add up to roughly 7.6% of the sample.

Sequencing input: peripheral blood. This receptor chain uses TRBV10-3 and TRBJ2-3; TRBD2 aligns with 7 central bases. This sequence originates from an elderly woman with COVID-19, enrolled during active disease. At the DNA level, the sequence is TGTGCCATCAGTGGACTAGCAGGTGGTACGCAGTATTTT. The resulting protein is CAISGLAGGTQYF.